Sequencing of this T cell receptor (beta chain) was carried out in a study of neoadjuvant anti-PD-1 for oral cavity cancer. TCRdb keeps only in-frame clones here, not all; method: immunoSEQ multiplex PCR. The table records approximately 67,000 clones, around 80% of them present only once. This CDR3 is built from 15 residues. In germline, CDR1 is WNHNN, CDR2 SYGVQD (reference sequence). Trimming pared 6 bases from V and 6 bases from J, leaving 19 bases between. The sequencing here drew on PBMCs, taken before nivolumab (anti-PD-1) treatment. The chain uses TRBV10-1 and TRBJ2-3; possible D gene TRBD1, 5 bases. The TCR originated in a person aged 40-85 years with oral cavity squamous cell carcinoma. Written as DNA, the CDR3 is TGCGCCAGCAGCGCCTCGGGCAGGGTGGCTGATACGCAGTATTTT. It codes for CASSASGRVADTQYF.